Included here is one T cell receptor (beta chain) sequence, with context. The antigen remains unidentified. The sample comes from a study of shared clonotypes between healthy human individuals. In the study overall: Sampling drew on donors who were a couple of women and three men aged 18 to 49.

Trimming cost V 3 bases and J 5 bases; bases outside gene matches: 4. This CDR3 is built from 14 residues. Germline V CDR1 and CDR2: SGDLS, YYNGEE. Study conclusions and caveats: Having only a few donors restricted how much genetic and exposure-history diversity was captured.

PBMC DNA, left unsorted, was sequenced on ten immunoSEQ deep assay plates. Methods used by the authors: ImmunoSEQ output lacked quality scores and full-length reads, limiting matched filtering. Libraries were prepared by immunoSEQ multiplex PCR; TCRdb keeps only in-frame clonotypes and omits some of them. The V and J calls and clone size come from that table; D and trimming were worked out from the DNA. Of hundreds of thousands of clones in the sample, 70% to 80% were seen once. V usage is TRBV9 and J usage is TRBJ2-1; 8 bases map to TRBD1. This clonotype was obtained from a woman aged 40 to 50 in good health. Some clones in this sample may be carry-over from other donors' samples. Sequencing was performed on PBMCs. The CDR3 loop is CASSEGQGNNEQFF. The CDR3 DNA follows: TGTGCCAGCAGCGAAGGACAGGGTAACAATGAGCAGTTCTTC.